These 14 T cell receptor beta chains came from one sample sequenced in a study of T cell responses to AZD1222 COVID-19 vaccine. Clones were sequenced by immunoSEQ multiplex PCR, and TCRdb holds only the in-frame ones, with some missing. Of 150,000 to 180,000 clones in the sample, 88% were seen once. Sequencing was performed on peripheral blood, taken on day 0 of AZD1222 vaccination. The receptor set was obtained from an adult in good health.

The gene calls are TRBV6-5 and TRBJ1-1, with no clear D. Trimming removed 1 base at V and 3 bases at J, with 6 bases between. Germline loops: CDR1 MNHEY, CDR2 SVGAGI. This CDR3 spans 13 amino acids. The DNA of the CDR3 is TGTGCCAGCAGTTACTGGGAGGACACTGAAGCTTTCTTT. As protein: CASSYWEDTEAFF.

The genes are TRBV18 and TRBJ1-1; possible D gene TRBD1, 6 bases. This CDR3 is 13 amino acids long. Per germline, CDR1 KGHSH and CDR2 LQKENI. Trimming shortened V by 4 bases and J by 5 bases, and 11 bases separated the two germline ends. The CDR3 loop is CASSLQGRTEAFF. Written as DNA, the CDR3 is TGTGCCAGCTCACTTCAGGGGCGGACTGAAGCTTTCTTT.

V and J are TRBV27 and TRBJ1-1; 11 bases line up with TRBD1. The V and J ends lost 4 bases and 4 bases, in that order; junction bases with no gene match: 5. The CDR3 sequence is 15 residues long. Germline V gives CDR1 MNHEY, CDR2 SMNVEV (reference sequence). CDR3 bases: TGTGCCAGCAGTTCCCGGGACAGGGGGGGCACTGAAGCTTTCTTT. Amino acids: CASSSRDRGGTEAFF.

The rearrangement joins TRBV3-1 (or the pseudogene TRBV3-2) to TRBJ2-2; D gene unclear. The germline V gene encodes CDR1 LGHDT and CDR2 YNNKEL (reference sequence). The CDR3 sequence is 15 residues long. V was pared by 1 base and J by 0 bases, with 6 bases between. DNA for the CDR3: TGTGCCAGCAGCCAAGCACAAACGAACACCGGGGAGCTGTTTTTT. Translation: CASSQAQTNTGELFF.

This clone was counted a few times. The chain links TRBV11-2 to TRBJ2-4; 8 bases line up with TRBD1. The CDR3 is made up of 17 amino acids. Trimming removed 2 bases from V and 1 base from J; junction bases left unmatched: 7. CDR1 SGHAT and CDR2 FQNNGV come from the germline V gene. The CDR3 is CASSLIAGGSAKNIQYF. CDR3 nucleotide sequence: TGTGCCAGCAGCTTAATTGCAGGGGGCAGTGCCAAAAACATTCAGTACTTC.

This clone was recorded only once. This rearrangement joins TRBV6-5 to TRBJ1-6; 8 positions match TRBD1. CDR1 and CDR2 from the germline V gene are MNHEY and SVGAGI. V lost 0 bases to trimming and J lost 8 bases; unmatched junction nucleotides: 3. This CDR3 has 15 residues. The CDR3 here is CASSYSQGAHSPLHF. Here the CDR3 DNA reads TGTGCCAGCAGTTACTCTCAGGGGGCCCATTCACCCCTCCACTTT.

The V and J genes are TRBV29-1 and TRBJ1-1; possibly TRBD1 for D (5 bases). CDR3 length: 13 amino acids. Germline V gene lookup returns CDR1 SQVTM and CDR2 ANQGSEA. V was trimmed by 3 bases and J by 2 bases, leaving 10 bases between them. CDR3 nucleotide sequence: TGCAGCGTTGATTCGGGGGGTAACACTGAAGCTTTCTTT. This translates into CSVDSGGNTEAFF.

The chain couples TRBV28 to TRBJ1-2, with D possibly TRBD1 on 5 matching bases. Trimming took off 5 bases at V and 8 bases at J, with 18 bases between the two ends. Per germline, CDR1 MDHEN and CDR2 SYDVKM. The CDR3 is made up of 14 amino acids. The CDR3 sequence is CASSPPSRGGGYTF. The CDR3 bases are TGTGCCAGCAGTCCCCCCTCTCGGGGCGGCGGCTACACCTTC.

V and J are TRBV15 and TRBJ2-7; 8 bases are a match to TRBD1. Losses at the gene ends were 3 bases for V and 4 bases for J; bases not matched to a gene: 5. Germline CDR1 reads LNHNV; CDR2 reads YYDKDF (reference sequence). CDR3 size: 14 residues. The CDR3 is CATSRVGQEYEQYF. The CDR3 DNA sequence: TGTGCCACCAGCAGGGTGGGACAGGAGTACGAGCAGTACTTC.

The CDR3 protein is CAISVEGTGGDEQFF. The CDR3 region has the DNA TGTGCCATCAGTGTCGAGGGGACAGGGGGGGATGAGCAGTTCTTC. V gene TRBV10-3 combines with J gene TRBJ2-1; 11 nucleotides agree with TRBD1. The CDR3 is 15 amino acids. The junction had 7 bases not matched to a gene; V was cut back by 4 bases and J by 8 bases. Looked up from germline, CDR1 is ENHRY and CDR2 is SYGVKD.

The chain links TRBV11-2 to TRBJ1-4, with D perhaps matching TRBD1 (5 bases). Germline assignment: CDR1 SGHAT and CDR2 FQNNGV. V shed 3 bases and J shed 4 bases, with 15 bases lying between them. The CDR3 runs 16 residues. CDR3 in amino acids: CASSFPQGRVNEKLFF. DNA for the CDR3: TGTGCCAGCAGCTTTCCCCAGGGAAGGGTTAATGAAAAACTGTTTTTT.

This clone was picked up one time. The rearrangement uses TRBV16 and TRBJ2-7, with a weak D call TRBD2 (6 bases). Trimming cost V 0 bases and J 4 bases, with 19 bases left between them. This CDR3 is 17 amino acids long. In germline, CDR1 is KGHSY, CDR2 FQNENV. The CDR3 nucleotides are TGTGCCAGCAGCCAATCCCGGGTTAGCCGGCGGGATTACGAGCAGTACTTC. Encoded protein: CASSQSRVSRRDYEQYF.

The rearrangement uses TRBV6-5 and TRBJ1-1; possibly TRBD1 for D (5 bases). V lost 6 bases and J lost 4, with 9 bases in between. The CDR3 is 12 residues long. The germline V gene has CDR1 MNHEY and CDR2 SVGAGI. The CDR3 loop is CASSQGSTEAFF. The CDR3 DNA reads TGTGCCAGCAGCCAGGGTAGCACTGAAGCTTTCTTT.

The CDR3 loop is CASSLGASVGTEAFF. In DNA, the CDR3 is TGTGCCAGCAGCTTAGGCGCCTCGGTGGGCACTGAAGCTTTCTTT. The rearrangement uses TRBV7-2 and TRBJ1-1, with D unclear. The CDR3 is 15 residues long. V was cut by 1 base and J by 4 bases, with 13 bases left in between. Per germline, CDR1 SGHTA and CDR2 FQGNSA.